One and the same sample provided the 21 T cell receptor beta chains below, sequenced in a study of shared clonotypes between healthy human individuals. Sequencing was performed with immunoSEQ multiplex PCR; in TCRdb, only in-frame clones are kept and a portion is missing. The sample shows hundreds of thousands of clones, around 96% of them seen only once. The material sequenced was naive CD4+ T cells sorted from blood. Subset: CD45RA+ positively selected. Source of these receptors: a woman aged 25 to 45 in good health.

The sample holds one count of this clone. The CDR3 nucleotides read TGTGCCAGCAGTGGGTACCACGAGCAGTACTTC. Amino acid sequence: CASSGYHEQYF. V usage is TRBV6-1 and J usage is TRBJ2-7; D gene unclear. The CDR3 loop spans 11 amino acids. The ends were cut back, 4 bases at V and 5 bases at J, with 6 bases in the middle. Germline CDR1 and CDR2: MNHNS and SASEGT.

This clone was recorded only once. V usage is TRBV27 and J usage is TRBJ2-3, with 7 bases that match TRBD1. Trimming took 3 bases from V and 4 from J; bases not matched to a gene: 1. The CDR3 is 13 residues long. CDR1 MNHEY and CDR2 SMNVEV come from the germline V gene (reference sequence). The CDR3: CASSFRGSDTQYF. The DNA for the CDR3 is TGTGCCAGCAGTTTCAGGGGGTCAGATACGCAGTATTTT.

The V call is TRBV9, the J call TRBJ1-3; D unresolved. Germline CDR1 SGDLS, CDR2 YYNGEE. The V end was cut by 0 bases, the J end by 1 base, with 14 bases between. The CDR3 spans 17 residues. The DNA of the CDR3 is TGTGCCAGCAGCGTAGATCCAGGACTGGGATCTGGAAACACCATATATTTT. This gives the protein CASSVDPGLGSGNTIYF.

The gene calls are TRBV10-2 and TRBJ2-7; TRBD2 matches 8 bases. The CDR3 is made up of 16 amino acids. Germline V gene sequence: CDR1 WSHSY, CDR2 SAAADI. Germline trimming cut 3 bases from V and 3 bases from J; bases unmatched to any gene: 10. The CDR3 spells CASSDRGGTTNYEQYF. CDR3 nucleotide sequence: TGCGCCAGCAGTGACCGCGGGGGGACTACGAACTACGAGCAGTACTTC.

The chain couples TRBV5-1 to TRBJ2-3; TRBD2 matches 10 bases. Losses at the gene ends were 0 bases for V and 4 bases for J; bases not matched to a gene: 8. From germline, CDR1 is SGHRS and CDR2 YFSETQ. The length of the CDR3 is 17 residues. The CDR3 region has the DNA TGCGCCAGCAGCTTGGGCCCCGAACTAGCGGGGCCAGATACGCAGTATTTT. Amino acid sequence: CASSLGPELAGPDTQYF.

The CDR3 region is CAWSQGTSWTYEQYF. The CDR3 bases are TGTGCCTGGAGCCAAGGGACTAGTTGGACCTACGAGCAGTACTTC. The V and J genes are TRBV30 and TRBJ2-7; 8 bases map to TRBD2. Germline trimming cut 3 bases from V and 2 bases from J; bases unmatched to any gene: 9. Germline-derived CDR1 and CDR2 are GTSNPN and SVGIG (reference sequence). There are 15 residues in the CDR3.

The rearrangement joins TRBV12-5 to TRBJ1-5; D is perhaps TRBD1 (5 bases). In germline, CDR1 is LGHNT, CDR2 FRNRAP. There are 19 residues in the CDR3. Between the trimmed V and J ends, which lost 5 bases and 0 bases, there was a span of 23 bases. The CDR3 DNA reads as TGTGCTAGTGGTCCGGGGACCGGGACCCCATTCTATAGCAATCAGCCCCAGCATTTT. Protein product: CASGPGTGTPFYSNQPQHF.

The chain joins TRBV27 to TRBJ1-6, with 8 bases aligning to TRBD1. Trimming removed 6 bases from V and 7 bases from J; junction bases left unmatched: 8. The CDR3 is made up of 15 amino acids. The germline V gene encodes CDR1 MNHEY and CDR2 SMNVEV (reference sequence). Here the CDR3 reads CASSPGGPPNSPLHF. CDR3 nucleotide sequence: TGTGCCAGCAGCCCAGGGGGCCCGCCCAATTCACCCCTCCACTTT.

This chain connects TRBV6-6 to TRBJ2-1; 9 positions agree with TRBD1. There are 16 residues in the CDR3. Germline CDR1 reads MNHNY; CDR2 reads SVGAGI (reference sequence). The J segment lost 3 bases and the V segment lost 2 bases, leaving 5 bases of the junction unmatched. Here the CDR3 reads CASSYADRGGYNEQFF. The CDR3 DNA reads TGTGCCAGCAGTTACGCGGACAGGGGTGGCTACAATGAGCAGTTCTTC.

This clone was counted once. The chain uses TRBV6-1 and TRBJ1-4; D is uncertain. The CDR3 length is 13 residues. Germline assignment: CDR1 MNHNS and CDR2 SASEGT. The V and J ends lost 4 bases and 8 bases respectively, with 11 bases between them. The CDR3 DNA reads as TGTGCCAGCAGTGGCCAACCCGGGGAAAAACTGTTTTTT. Translation: CASSGQPGEKLFF.

The gene calls are TRBV28 and TRBJ1-4; D ambiguous. This CDR3 has 12 amino acids. Trimming removed 4 bases from V and 7 bases from J, with 7 bases in between. CDR1 and CDR2 (germline): MDHEN, SYDVKM. The chain's CDR3 is CASSSIAEKLFF. The CDR3 DNA follows: TGTGCCAGCAGTTCCATTGCTGAAAAACTGTTTTTT.

V is TRBV7-9 and J is TRBJ1-3; D perhaps matches TRBD1 (5 bases). Germline values: CDR1 SEHNR, CDR2 FQNEAQ (reference sequence). This CDR3 contains 16 residues. The V end lost 1 base, the J end lost 2 bases, and 12 bases lay between the germline ends. CDR3 protein: CASSLGWGQAGNTIYF. CDR3 nucleotides: TGTGCCAGCAGCTTAGGATGGGGCCAGGCTGGAAACACCATATATTTT. Full variable domain (remainder filled in from reference TRBV7-9 and TRBJ1-3): DTGVSQNPRHKITKRGQNVTFRCDPISEHNRLYWYRQTLGQGPEFLTYFQNEAQLEKSRLLSDRFSAERPKGSFSTLEIQRTEQGDSAMYLCASSLGWGQAGNTIYFGEGSWLTVV.

The chain links TRBV5-4 to TRBJ2-7, with D hard to call. V was cut by 0 bases and J by 3 bases, with 10 bases left in between. The CDR3 runs to 14 residues. Germline assignment: CDR1 SGHNT and CDR2 YYREEE (reference sequence). The DNA of the CDR3 is TGTGCCAGCAGCTTGGCCGGACCGCTCTACGAGCAGTACTTC. Amino acid sequence: CASSLAGPLYEQYF.

The chain uses TRBV7-9 and TRBJ2-7, with 7 bases aligning to TRBD1. CDR1 and CDR2 from the germline V gene are SEHNR and FQNEAQ (reference sequence). The CDR3 extends over 14 amino acids. V gave up 2 bases and J gave up 5 bases; unmatched junction bases: 6. CDR3 DNA sequence: TGTGCCAGCAGCTTAACAGGGGAGATCAACGAGCAGTACTTC. Translation: CASSLTGEINEQYF.

The J gene is TRBJ2-2, the V gene TRBV28, with 7 bases fitting TRBD1. Germline values: CDR1 MDHEN, CDR2 SYDVKM. The trim removed 4 bases at V and 6 bases at J, leaving 5 bases unmatched. CDR3 length: 14 amino acids. CDR3 sequence: CASSSGGISGELFF. The CDR3 bases are TGTGCCAGCAGTTCAGGGGGAATTTCCGGGGAGCTGTTTTTT.

The DNA for the CDR3 is TGTGCCAGCAGCCCAGGGGGGATGAACACCGGGGAGCTGTTTTTT. Protein product: CASSPGGMNTGELFF. This chain links TRBV7-2 with TRBJ2-2, with TRBD1 as a possible D gene (7 bases). This CDR3 region has 15 residues. V was pared by 5 bases and J by 1 base, with 11 bases between. Germline CDR1 SGHTA, CDR2 FQGNSA.

The chain's CDR3 is CASSTEDRGTFPQHF. For the CDR3, the DNA is TGTGCCAGTAGTACAGAGGACAGAGGAACTTTTCCCCAGCATTTT. The rearrangement joins TRBV19 to TRBJ1-5, with D tentatively TRBD1 (6 bases). The CDR3 covers 15 residues. Germline V gene lookup returns CDR1 LNHDA and CDR2 SQIVND (reference sequence). Trimming took 4 bases from V and 10 from J, leaving 20 bases between them.

The chain combines TRBV27 with TRBJ1-6; 12 bases fit TRBD1. Germline values: CDR1 MNHEY, CDR2 SMNVEV (reference sequence). V gave up 3 bases and J gave up 6 bases; unmatched junction bases: 3. This CDR3 is built from 16 residues. This CDR3 reads CASSLGGQGANSPLHF. The CDR3, as DNA: TGTGCCAGCAGTTTGGGGGGACAGGGGGCTAATTCACCCCTCCACTTT.

The gene calls are TRBV6-1 and TRBJ1-5; D is uncertain. Trimming pared 0 bases from V and 8 bases from J, leaving 17 bases between. This CDR3 has 16 residues. Germline V lookup: CDR1 MNHNS, CDR2 SASEGT. The CDR3 spells CASSEAQAARREPQHF. The CDR3, as DNA: TGTGCCAGCAGTGAAGCCCAGGCCGCCCGGCGGGAGCCCCAGCATTTT.

The chain recombines TRBV4-1 with TRBJ2-1; 8 nucleotides match TRBD2. V was clipped by 7 bases and J by 3 bases; unmatched bases: 8. From germline, CDR1 is MGHRA and CDR2 YSYEKL. The CDR3 contains 15 residues. The CDR3 loop reads CASTPTSGIYNEQFF. CDR3 in DNA: TGCGCCAGCACACCTACTAGCGGCATCTACAATGAGCAGTTCTTC.

This sequence joins TRBV6-5 and TRBJ2-1, with 7 positions matching TRBD2. The CDR3 runs 15 residues. CDR1 and CDR2 from the germline V gene are MNHEY and SVGAGI. J lost 6 bases, V lost 4 bases, and 9 bases had no gene match. CDR3 DNA: TGTGCCAGCAGTTCCCCTGGGAGGGTCCGCAATGAGCAGTTCTTC. Residues: CASSSPGRVRNEQFF.